Below are 25 T cell receptor beta chains sequenced from a single sample in a study of molecular identifiers for immune sequencing clone quantification. TCRdb used MiXCR to reprocess the PCR reads, holding one entry per CDR3 protein. The table lists around 460,000 distinct CDR3 sequences, about 25% of them singletons. Sequencing was carried out using naive CD8+ T cells from blood, with Jurkat cell RNA spiked in. Stated subset: FACS-sorted CD8+CD4-CCR7+CD45RA+ naive T cells. These receptor sequences come from a human donor in good health. Some libraries in this study had Jurkat cell RNA spiked in.

This clonotype was observed at least ten times. CDR3 nucleotides: TGTGCCAGCAGCTTAAGGGACATCTGGAACACCGGGGAGCTGTTTTTT. Its protein is CASSLRDIWNTGELFF. V is TRBV9 and J is TRBJ2-2; TRBD1 might be the D (6 bases). CDR1 is SGDLS and CDR2 is YYNGEE in the germline V gene. V was cut by 4 bases and J by 1 base, with 14 bases left in between. CDR3 length: 16 amino acids. Based on the CDR3 plus reference TRBV9 and TRBJ2-2, the full variable domain is DSGVTQTPKHLITATGQRVTLRCSPRSGDLSVYWYQQSLDQGLQFLIQYYNGEERAKGNILERFSAQQFPDLHSELNLSSLELGDSALYFCASSLRDIWNTGELFFGEGSRLTVL.

V is TRBV2 and J is TRBJ1-6; no clear D. The CDR3 spans 16 residues. The V gene lost 4 bases and the J gene lost 7 bases, with 17 bases spanning the gap. The germline gives CDR1 SNHLY, CDR2 FYNNEI. CDR3 nucleotides: TGTGCCAGCAGTGGTCATTTGTTGGGGTTGAATTCACCCCTCCACTTT. It translates to CASSGHLLGLNSPLHF. Based on the CDR3 plus reference TRBV2 and TRBJ1-6, the full variable domain is EPEVTQTPSHQVTQMGQEVILRCVPISNHLYFYWYRQILGQKVEFLVSFYNNEISEKSEIFDDQFSVERPDGSNFTLKIRSTKLEDSAMYFCASSGHLLGLNSPLHFGNGTRLTVT.

Turning to this clonotype: A read error may explain this, as a much larger clone is one base away. Likely a read error: the CDR3 ends without its conserved phenylalanine or tryptophan. V usage is TRBV4-1 and J usage is TRBJ2-5; tentatively, D is TRBD1 (5 bases). V lost 0 bases to trimming and J lost 1 base, with 9 bases between them. The CDR3 covers 15 residues. CDR1 MGHRA and CDR2 YSYEKL come from the germline V gene. The CDR3 nucleotides are TGCGCCAGCAGCCAAGAAAACAGGATCCAAGAGACCCAGTACCTC. Its protein product is CASSQENRIQETQYL.

This clonotype was detected only a few times. V and J are TRBV12-3 or TRBV12-4 and TRBJ2-1, with 10 bases lining up with TRBD1. This CDR3 is 15 amino acids long. The ends lost 6 bases at V and 5 bases at J; junction bases unmatched: 7. DNA of the CDR3: TGTGCCAGCAGAGCCTCCGGGACAGGGGACAATGAGCAGTTCTTC. It specifies CASRASGTGDNEQFF.

This clonotype was picked up a small number of times. This rearrangement joins TRBV12-3 or TRBV12-4 to TRBJ1-2; D uncertain. The V end was cut by 2 bases, the J end by 0 bases, with 7 bases between. This CDR3 contains 14 residues. The CDR3 loop is CASSLTLANYGYTF. The DNA of the CDR3 is TGTGCCAGCAGTTTAACACTAGCTAACTATGGCTACACCTTC.

This clonotype was detected ten times or more. The chain joins TRBV29-1 to TRBJ2-2; 8 nucleotides agree with TRBD1. The germline V gene has CDR1 SQVTM and CDR2 ANQGSEA. CDR3 length: 12 amino acids. With V trimmed by 6 bases and J by 4 bases, 1 base remained unmatched. The CDR3 spells CSVTGATGELFF. CDR3 coding DNA: TGCAGCGTGACAGGGGCCACCGGGGAGCTGTTTTTT.

The CDR3 here is CASSKRTGHSPLHF. CDR3 nucleotides: TGTGCCAGCAGCAAACGGACAGGGCACTCACCCCTCCACTTT. The genes are TRBV7-9 and TRBJ1-6; 8 bases map to TRBD1. This CDR3 is 14 amino acids long. V dropped 5 bases and J dropped 10; count of bases not matched to a gene: 7. Germline CDR1 is SEHNR and CDR2 is FQNEAQ (reference sequence).

The V and J genes are TRBV10-3 and TRBJ2-2; D remains ambiguous. The CDR3 is 17 amino acids. V lost 2 bases and J 7 bases, leaving 20 bases between the germline ends. Germline values: CDR1 ENHRY, CDR2 SYGVKD. In DNA form, the CDR3 reads TGTGCCATCAGTGAGCCAAGGGTGGTCGATCTCAGCGGGGAGCTGTTTTTT. It translates to CAISEPRVVDLSGELFF.

The V and J genes are TRBV4-3 and TRBJ2-7, with 9 bases aligning to TRBD2. The CDR3 length is 16 residues. V was pared by 1 base and J by 2 bases, with 6 bases of the junction left unmatched. Germline values: CDR1 LGHNA, CDR2 YSLEER. The CDR3 bases are TGCGCCAGCAGCCAAGCTTGGGCTAGCGGGACCTACGAGCAGTACTTC. Translation: CASSQAWASGTYEQYF.

The table lists this clonotype with a few counts. The rearrangement links TRBV2 to TRBJ2-1, with TRBD2 matching over 8 bases. This CDR3 region has 17 residues. The germline CDR1 and CDR2 sequences are SNHLY and FYNNEI. V shed 4 bases and J 9 bases; nucleotides not matched to a gene: 17. The CDR3 sequence is CASSAATSGRLSGEQFF. CDR3 DNA sequence: TGTGCCAGCAGTGCCGCTACTAGCGGTCGTCTGAGTGGTGAGCAGTTCTTC.

Comment on this clonotype: The junction departs from germline at one end; a sequencing error may be responsible. This chain connects TRBV28 to TRBJ2-7, with a weak D call TRBD2 (6 bases). The V gene's germline CDR1 is MDHEN and CDR2 SYDVKM. CDR3 length equals 14 residues. CDR3 amino acids: CASSFTGSSYKQYF. DNA for the CDR3: TGTGCCAGCAGTTTCACCGGGAGCTCCTACAAGCAGTACTTC. The full variable domain, in which reference TRBV28 and TRBJ2-7 provide the parts outside the CDR3, is DVKVTQSSRYLVKRTGEKVFLECVQDMDHENMFWYRQDPGLGLRLIYFSYDVKMKEKGDIPEGYSVSREKKERFSLILESASTNQTSMYLCASSFTGSSYKQYFGPGTRLTVT.

This sequence joins TRBV4-2 and TRBJ2-4; possibly TRBD2 for D (7 bases). Germline CDR1 and CDR2: LGHNA and YNFKEQ. V lost 1 base to trimming and J lost 6 bases, with 22 bases between them. The CDR3 sequence is 18 residues long. The CDR3: CASSQGGWEGGYGNIQYF. DNA for the CDR3: TGTGCCAGCAGCCAAGGGGGATGGGAGGGGGGCTACGGAAACATTCAGTACTTC.

This clonotype has more than one count but fewer than ten. The chain joins TRBV19 to TRBJ2-6, with a weak D call TRBD1 (6 bases). Germline-derived CDR1 and CDR2 are LNHDA and SQIVND (reference sequence). Deletions cut 5 bases from V and 2 bases from J, with 13 bases between. CDR3 length: 16 residues. CDR3 protein: CASSFGGRAGANVLTF. CDR3 in DNA: TGTGCCAGTAGTTTTGGGGGCAGGGCTGGGGCCAACGTCCTGACTTTC.

In regard to this clonotype: An end of the junction does not agree with germline; a read error may underlie this. The V and J genes are TRBV7-8 and TRBJ2-7; 11 bases agree with TRBD2. The germline V gene has CDR1 SGHVS and CDR2 FQNEAQ. This CDR3 spans 16 amino acids. The CDR3 loop reads CASSPTSGGVSYGQYF. The CDR3 DNA follows: TGTGCCAGCAGCCCAACTAGCGGGGGTGTTTCCTACGGGCAGTACTTC. Based on the CDR3 plus reference TRBV7-8 and TRBJ2-7, the full variable domain is GAGVSQSPRYKVAKRGQDVALRCDPISGHVSLFWYQQALGQGPEFLTYFQNEAQLDKSGLPSDRFFAERPEGSVSTLKIQRTQQEDSAVYLCASSPTSGGVSYGQYFGPGTRLTVT.

The chain recombines TRBV19 with TRBJ2-7, with D unclear. Germline V CDR1 and CDR2: LNHDA, SQIVND (reference sequence). CDR3 size: 12 residues. The germline V and J ends were trimmed by 3 bases and 7 bases, with 10 bases remaining between them. The chain's CDR3 is CASSINLREQYF. The CDR3 region has the DNA TGTGCCAGTAGTATTAACTTAAGAGAGCAGTACTTC.

CDR3 amino acids: CASSLELAEDTGELFF. CDR3 bases: TGCGCCAGCAGCTTGGAACTAGCTGAGGACACCGGGGAGCTGTTTTTT. This chain connects TRBV5-1 to TRBJ2-2; D might be TRBD2 (6 bases). The CDR3 contains 16 residues. The V gene lost 0 bases and the J gene lost 3 bases, with 12 bases spanning the gap. The V gene's germline CDR1 is SGHRS and CDR2 YFSETQ.

This clonotype was recorded at least ten times. The V and J genes are TRBV27 and TRBJ2-7; 9 nucleotides match TRBD1. Germline CDR1 MNHEY, CDR2 SMNVEV (reference sequence). Trimming removed 4 bases from V and 0 bases from J; junction bases left unmatched: 4. This CDR3 is 15 amino acids long. CDR3 in amino acids: CASSSGTGLSYEQYF. CDR3 in DNA: TGTGCCAGCAGTTCCGGGACAGGGCTCTCCTACGAGCAGTACTTC.

This clonotype came up many times. The chain couples TRBV4-3 to TRBJ1-2; possibly TRBD1 for D (6 bases). The V end lost 3 bases, the J end lost 0 bases, and 8 bases lay between the germline ends. The CDR3 contains 14 residues. CDR1 is LGHNA, CDR2 YSLEER, per germline. This CDR3 is CASSHYRANYGYTF. The CDR3 region has the DNA TGCGCCAGCAGCCACTACAGGGCTAACTATGGCTACACCTTC.

A remark on this clonotype: A much larger clonotype is one base distant, so this may be a read error. The CDR3 loop reads CASSQWDSNQPQYF. DNA of the CDR3: TGTGCCAGCAGCCAGTGGGATAGCAATCAGCCCCAGTATTTT. The chain uses TRBV2 and TRBJ1-5; D call uncertain. The DNA end lines up better with TRBJ2-3; the J call may be wrong. The length of the CDR3 is 14 residues. Germline lookup yields CDR1 SNHLY and CDR2 FYNNEI.

This clonotype has a handful of counts. The rearrangement uses TRBV6-2 or TRBV6-3 and TRBJ2-3, with 8 bases aligning to TRBD2. The CDR3 loop spans 17 amino acids. The V and J ends lost 5 bases and 0 bases, in that order; junction bases with no gene match: 10. Germline V lookup: CDR1 MNHEY, CDR2 SVGEGT. The CDR3 region is CASSQTTSGISTDTQYF. For the CDR3, the DNA is TGTGCCAGCAGTCAGACAACTAGCGGAATTAGCACAGATACGCAGTATTTT.

The table lists this clonotype with a few counts. The rearrangement joins TRBV2 to TRBJ2-1; D not resolved. The CDR3 contains 15 residues. The V end was cut by 0 bases, the J end by 8 bases, with 14 bases between. Germline loops: CDR1 SNHLY, CDR2 FYNNEI. The CDR3 DNA sequence: TGTGCCAGCAGTGAAGCTGGCGGCAGCAACTATGAGCAGTTCTTC. It specifies CASSEAGGSNYEQFF.

The chain employs TRBV30 and TRBJ1-5; D may be TRBD1 (6 bases). V was clipped by 2 bases and J by 2 bases, with 16 bases between them. The CDR3 runs to 16 residues. Germline CDR1 is GTSNPN and CDR2 is SVGIG (reference sequence). The CDR3 reads CAWSRLQGVGNQPQHF. CDR3 DNA: TGTGCCTGGAGTCGACTACAGGGCGTCGGCAATCAGCCCCAGCATTTT. Together with reference TRBV30 and TRBJ1-5, the CDR3 gives the full variable domain: SQTIHQWPATLVQPVGSPLSLECTVEGTSNPNLYWYRQAAGRGLQLLFYSVGIGQISSEVPQNLSASRPQDRQFILSSKKLLLSDSGFYLCAWSRLQGVGNQPQHFGDGTRLSIL.

The V gene is TRBV7-9, the J gene TRBJ1-6, with a weak D call TRBD1 (6 bases). The length of the CDR3 is 15 residues. Trimming shortened V by 4 bases and J by 7 bases, and 14 bases separated the two germline ends. Germline lookup yields CDR1 SEHNR and CDR2 FQNEAQ (reference sequence). The CDR3 spells CASSSPGHRNSPLHF. As DNA, the CDR3 is TGTGCCAGCAGCTCTCCGGGACACCGGAATTCACCCCTCCACTTT.

On this clonotype itself: As the CDR3 is not closed by the conserved phenylalanine or tryptophan, this likely results from a read error. The chain employs TRBV5-8 and TRBJ2-5; 8 positions agree with TRBD1. This CDR3 has 13 residues. V was clipped by 3 bases and J by 5 bases; unmatched bases: 3. Per germline, CDR1 SGHTS and CDR2 YDEGEE. In DNA, the CDR3 is TGTGCCAGCAGCTCCGGACAGGGTGAGACCCAGTACCTC. It is translated as CASSSGQGETQYL.

A few counts support this clonotype. The chain links TRBV7-9 to TRBJ2-7; D remains ambiguous. With 4 bases removed from V and 4 bases from J, the gap between germline ends came to 14 bases. The CDR3 sequence is 14 residues long. From germline, CDR1 is SEHNR and CDR2 FQNEAQ (reference sequence). The chain's CDR3 is CASSSFDNWYEQYF. CDR3 DNA sequence: TGTGCCAGCAGCTCGTTCGACAACTGGTACGAGCAGTACTTC.